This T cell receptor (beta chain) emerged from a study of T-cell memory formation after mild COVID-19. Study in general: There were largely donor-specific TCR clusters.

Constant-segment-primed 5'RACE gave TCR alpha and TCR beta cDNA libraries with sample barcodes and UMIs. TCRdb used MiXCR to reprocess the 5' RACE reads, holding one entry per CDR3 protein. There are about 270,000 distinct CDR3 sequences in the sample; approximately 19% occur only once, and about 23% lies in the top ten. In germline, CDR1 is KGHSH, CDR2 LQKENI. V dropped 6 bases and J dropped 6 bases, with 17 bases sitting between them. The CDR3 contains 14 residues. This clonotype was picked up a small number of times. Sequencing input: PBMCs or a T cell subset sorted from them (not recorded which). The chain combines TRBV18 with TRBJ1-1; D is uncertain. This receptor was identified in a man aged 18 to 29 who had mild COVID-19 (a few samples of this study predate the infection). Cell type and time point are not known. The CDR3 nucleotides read TGTGCCAGCTCCTTTTCGCCGGTGGAGGCTGAAGCTTTCTTT. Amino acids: CASSFSPVEAEAFF.